This TCR beta chain was sequenced during a study of glioma-infiltrating T cells. This clonotype was seen ten or more times. Its antigen is unidentified. The junction and the germline gene differ at one end; a read error may be behind it. Study outcomes and limitations: Very few CDR3 sequences were shared between tissue and blood. Above-expected tissue-blood divergence occurred in all gliomas, most in low-grade ones.

The iRepertoire nested amplicon-rescue multiplex PCR amplified TCR alpha and beta CDR3s from RNA. For one-step reverse transcription and amplification, roughly 95-400 ng of tissue mRNA or PBMC total RNA was used. Each CDR3 protein gets one entry after TCRdb re-called the multiplex PCR reads with MiXCR. The table has 20,000 to 25,000 distinct CDR3 sequences, 20% to 25% seen once; the top ten hold around 13%. The V gene's germline CDR1 is SGHTA and CDR2 FQGNSA. The CDR3 has 13 residues. Input material: glioma tissue, nonneoplastic brain tissue, or PBMCs (not recorded which). The chain uses TRBV7-2 and TRBJ1-5, with TRBD1 matching over 9 bases. The sequence was collected from a human donor with low-grade glioma or glioblastoma, undergoing nonglioma brain surgery, or in good health (not recorded which). The CDR3 spells CARRWTGDQPQHF. CDR3 nucleotide sequence: TGTGCCCGCAGGTGGACAGGGGATCAGCCCCAGCATTTT.